A selection of T cell receptor beta chains follows, all from one sample in a study of cytomegalovirus exposure and HLA in healthy donors. The assay was immunoSEQ multiplex PCR, and TCRdb's table has in-frame clones only and misses some. Among around 92,000 clones, about 76% were seen once, and the ten largest hold 6.5% to 8.5%. Sequenced input: PBMCs. Every receptor here comes from a human donor in good health. CDR3s include the opening cysteine and the closing phenylalanine or tryptophan. The order of the fields is D gene, clone size, J gene, V gene, CDR3 DNA, CDR3 protein. D genes are given only for firm matches. The size of a clone is reported for some rows only, either as once, few or many, or as a class for expanded clones.

NA | NA | TRBJ1-1 | TRBV7-7 | TGTGCCAGCATCCACAAGACCTGGGACTGGGCCACTGAAGCTTTCTTT | CASIHKTWDWATEAFF
TRBD1 | NA | TRBJ1-2 | TRBV27 | TGTGCCAGCAGTTCCTGGGGACAGACCTACACCTTC | CASSSWGQTYTF
NA | NA | TRBJ2-5 | TRBV29-1 | TGCAGCGTTGACCGGCAGGCGAACTACCAAGAGACCCAGTACTTC | CSVDRQANYQETQYF
NA | NA | TRBJ1-4 | TRBV6-5 | TGTGCCAGCAGTTACAGGGGAGGGAATGAAAAACTGTTTTTT | CASSYRGGNEKLFF
TRBD1 | once | TRBJ1-2 | TRBV4-2 | TGTGCCAGCAGCCTTGACAGGGGAAACTATGGCTACACCTTC | CASSLDRGNYGYTF
TRBD2 | NA | TRBJ2-7 | TRBV4-1 | TGCGCCAGCAGCGGGGGACTAGCGGGAGATCTGCGAGAGCAGTACTTC | CASSGGLAGDLREQYF
NA | NA | TRBJ2-2 | TRBV6-5 | TGTGCCAGCAGTTCCCGGGCCGGACTCACCGGGGAGCTGTTTTTT | CASSSRAGLTGELFF
NA | NA | TRBJ1-2 | TRBV30 | TGTGCCTGGAGTACCGCGAGGGGAGGAGGCTACACCTTC | CAWSTARGGGYTF
TRBD1 | NA | TRBJ1-2 | TRBV5-1 | TGCGCCAGCAGCTTGGGACAGGGTGGTTATGGCTACACCTTC | CASSLGQGGYGYTF
NA | NA | TRBJ1-2 | TRBV18 | TGTGCCAGCTCACCACGTCTAAATACTAGACAGGTCACGGGCTACACCTTC | CASSPRLNTRQVTGYTF
NA | few | TRBJ1-1 | TRBV19 | TGTGCCAGTAGTATTTCATTCCGGGGGAACACTGAAGCTTTCTTT | CASSISFRGNTEAFF
NA | NA | TRBJ2-7 | TRBV25-1 | TGTGCCAGCAGCAGGGGTAGCTCCTACGAGCAGTACTTC | CASSRGSSYEQYF
NA | once | TRBJ2-7 | TRBV19 | TGTGCCAGTAGTAGAGGGTGGGCCTACGAGCAGTACTTC | CASSRGWAYEQYF
NA | NA | TRBJ2-5 | TRBV6-5 | TGTGCCAGCAGTTACCGGGGACTCCAAGAGACCCAGTACTTC | CASSYRGLQETQYF
NA | once | TRBJ2-7 | TRBV13 | TGTGCCAGCAGCACTCGGGACTCCCGTAGTTTTGGCGAGCAGTACTTC | CASSTRDSRSFGEQYF
TRBD2 | few | TRBJ2-7 | TRBV11-2 | TGTGCCAGCAGCCCCCTAGCGGGAGATCGCGCCTACGAGCAGTACTTC | CASSPLAGDRAYEQYF
NA | NA | TRBJ2-7 | TRBV5-4 | TGTGCCAGCAGCACGGACAGCTACGAGCAGTACTTC | CASSTDSYEQYF
TRBD2 | NA | TRBJ2-4 | TRBV5-1 | TGCGCCAGCAGTCCTGCTAGCGGGGTTATTCAGTACTTC | CASSPASGVIQYF
NA | NA | TRBJ1-1 | TRBV29-1 | TGCAGCGTCAATACGGGACGGACGGGAGGTACTGAAGCTTTCTTT | CSVNTGRTGGTEAFF
NA | NA | TRBJ1-2 | TRBV29-1 | TGCAGCGTTGAATTGGGGCAGGGCTACACCTTC | CSVELGQGYTF
TRBD1 | NA | TRBJ2-1 | TRBV18 | TGTGCCAGCTCACCCGGGACAGGGATAGGGAATGAGCAGTTCTTC | CASSPGTGIGNEQFF
TRBD1 | once | TRBJ2-7 | TRBV5-4 | TGTGCCAGCAGCGGCGGGACAGGGGGTTCCTACGAGCAGTACTTC | CASSGGTGGSYEQYF
TRBD2 | NA | TRBJ2-7 | TRBV7-8 | TGTGCCAGCAGCTTACAACTAGCGGCCCTTGGGGAGCAGTACTTC | CASSLQLAALGEQYF
NA | NA | TRBJ1-5 | TRBV5-5 | TGTGCCAGCAGTCTGGGGGGTCGGAAGCAGCCCCAGCATTTT | CASSLGGRKQPQHF
NA | NA | TRBJ1-4 | TRBV5-1 | TGCGCCAGCAGCTTAGGGGGTCAGGGGAATGAAAAACTGTTTTTT | CASSLGGQGNEKLFF
NA | NA | TRBJ1-6 | TRBV7-2 | TGTGCCAGCAGCTTAGCCCCTGTGGGGGGGGGTAATTCACCCCTCCACTTT | CASSLAPVGGGNSPLHF
NA | few | TRBJ1-6 | TRBV7-9 | TGTGCCAGCAGCTTAGGGAGCAGAGAAAATTCACCCCTCCACTTT | CASSLGSRENSPLHF
NA | NA | TRBJ1-1 | TRBV18 | TGTGCCAGCTCACCACCGGACCAGCGAGGGACTGAAGCTTTCTTT | CASSPPDQRGTEAFF
NA | NA | TRBJ2-2 | TRBV5-1 | TGCGCCAGCAGCTTTAAACAGGGTGGCACCGGGGAGCTGTTTTTT | CASSFKQGGTGELFF
TRBD2 | NA | TRBJ2-3 | TRBV5-1 | TGCGCCAGCAGCTTGAGCGGGGGCCGCCTCATACTTAACACAGATACGCAGTATTTT | CASSLSGGRLILNTDTQYF
TRBD1 | NA | TRBJ1-2 | TRBV29-1 | TGCAGCGTTGAGAGGGACAGGACAGGTGGCTACACCTTC | CSVERDRTGGYTF
TRBD2 | NA | TRBJ2-5 | TRBV7-8 | TGTGCCAGCAGCCGACGGACTAGCGGGAGGCTGGAGACCCAGTACTTC | CASSRRTSGRLETQYF
NA | NA | TRBJ2-5 | TRBV4-3 | TGCGCCAGCAGCCAAGAGGCCAGGATTCAAGAGACCCAGTACTTC | CASSQEARIQETQYF
TRBD2 | NA | TRBJ2-1 | TRBV4-1 | TGCGCCAGCAGCCCATGGTGGGCTAGCGGAAGGTCTGGCTACAATGAGCAGTTCTTC | CASSPWWASGRSGYNEQFF
NA | few | TRBJ1-6 | TRBV7-2 | TGTGCCAGCAGCTTAGGAGGTTACGGCCCTTCACCCCTCCACTTT | CASSLGGYGPSPLHF
NA | NA | TRBJ1-6 | TRBV7-9 | TGTGCCAGCAGCTTCACAGGTACACCCCTCCACTTT | CASSFTGTPLHF
NA | NA | TRBJ2-7 | TRBV30 | TGTGCCTGGAGTGCGAGCGCTCCCTACGAGCAGTACTTC | CAWSASAPYEQYF
NA | NA | TRBJ2-5 | TRBV30 | TGTGCCTGGAGTGTACGGGTGGGGGTGGGGGCGCAGGAGCAGTACTTC | CAWSVRVGVGAQEQYF
TRBD1 | few | TRBJ1-1 | TRBV7-2 | TGTGCCAGCAGCAATGACAGGGGGAGCACTGAAGCTTTCTTT | CASSNDRGSTEAFF
TRBD2 | NA | TRBJ2-7 | TRBV5-1 | TGCGCCAGCAGCTCGGGGGCCCGGACTAGCGGCTACGAGCAGTACTTC | CASSSGARTSGYEQYF
NA | NA | TRBJ2-7 | TRBV5-1 | TGCGCCAGCAGCTTGGAAGCGGGCGCCTCCTACGAGCAGTACTTC | CASSLEAGASYEQYF
NA | NA | TRBJ2-7 | TRBV6-1 | TGTGCCAGCACAGCACAGAGATACGAGCAGTACTTC | CASTAQRYEQYF
NA | NA | TRBJ1-3 | TRBV6-5 | TGTGCCAGCAGCGCCTACTCTGGAAACACCATATATTTT | CASSAYSGNTIYF
TRBD1 | few | TRBJ1-1 | TRBV19 | TGTGCCAGTAGTATCGCTTTGACAGGGAGCACTGAAGCTTTCTTT | CASSIALTGSTEAFF
TRBD2 | NA | TRBJ2-1 | TRBV6-5 | TGTGCCGCGGGACTAGCGGGAGGCTACAATGAGCAGTTCTTC | CAAGLAGGYNEQFF
TRBD2 | NA | TRBJ2-7 | TRBV12-5 | TGTGCTAGTGGTTTGAGTAGCGGGGTAAGCTCCTACGAGCAGTACTTC | CASGLSSGVSSYEQYF
NA | NA | TRBJ1-3 | TRBV4-1 | TGCGCCAGCAGCCAAGCTTATAGGGGCGGAAACACCATATATTTT | CASSQAYRGGNTIYF
NA | few | TRBJ2-1 | TRBV5-4 | TGTGCCAGCAGCCCTGACAGGTTCCAAGAGCAGTTCTTC | CASSPDRFQEQFF
NA | few | TRBJ1-5 | TRBV6-5 | TGTGCCAGCAGTTACCCATTGCAGCCCCAGCATTTT | CASSYPLQPQHF
NA | NA | TRBJ2-5 | TRBV2 | TGTGCCAGCAGTGCGCAGGGGAGACAGACCCAGTACTTC | CASSAQGRQTQYF
TRBD2 | NA | TRBJ2-5 | TRBV4-3 | TGCGCCAGCAGCCAAGAAACAGCGGGAGGGCCGTTTAGCTGGGAGACCCAGTACTTC | CASSQETAGGPFSWETQYF